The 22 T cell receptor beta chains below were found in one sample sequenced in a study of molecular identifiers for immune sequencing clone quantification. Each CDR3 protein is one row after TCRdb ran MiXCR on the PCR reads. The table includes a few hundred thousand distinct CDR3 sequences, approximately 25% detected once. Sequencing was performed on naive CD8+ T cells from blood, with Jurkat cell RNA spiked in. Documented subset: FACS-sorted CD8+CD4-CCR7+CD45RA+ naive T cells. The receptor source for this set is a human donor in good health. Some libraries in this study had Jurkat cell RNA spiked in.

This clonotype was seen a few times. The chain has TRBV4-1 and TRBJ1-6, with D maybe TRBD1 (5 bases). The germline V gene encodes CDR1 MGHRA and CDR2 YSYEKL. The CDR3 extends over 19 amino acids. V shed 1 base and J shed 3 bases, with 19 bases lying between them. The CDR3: CASSQGNRGPMVYNSPLHF. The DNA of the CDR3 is TGCGCCAGCAGCCAAGGTAATCGGGGACCGATGGTCTATAATTCACCCCTCCACTTT.

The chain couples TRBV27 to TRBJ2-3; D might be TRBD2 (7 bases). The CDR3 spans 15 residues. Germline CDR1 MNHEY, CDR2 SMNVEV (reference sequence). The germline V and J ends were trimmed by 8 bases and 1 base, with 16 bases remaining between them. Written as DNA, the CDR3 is TGTGCCAGCGGGGAGGCGGGGGCTGGCACAGATACGCAGTATTTT. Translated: CASGEAGAGTDTQYF.

The DNA for the CDR3 is TGTGCCAGCAGGAATGCAGGGATCAACTACGAGCAGTACTTC. It yields the protein CASRNAGINYEQYF. The chain has TRBV3-1 and TRBJ2-7, with D perhaps TRBD1 (5 bases). Trimming removed 6 bases from V and 3 bases from J, with 15 bases in between. Per the germline V gene, CDR1 is LGHDT and CDR2 is YNNKEL (reference sequence). This CDR3 region has 14 residues.

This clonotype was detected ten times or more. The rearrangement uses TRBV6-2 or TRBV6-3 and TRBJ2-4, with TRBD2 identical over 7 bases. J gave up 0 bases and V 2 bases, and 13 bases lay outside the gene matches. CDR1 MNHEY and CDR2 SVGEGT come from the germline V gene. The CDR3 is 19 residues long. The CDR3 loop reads CASSYVAGLQTRAKNIQYF. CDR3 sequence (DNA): TGTGCCAGCAGTTACGTAGCGGGTCTCCAAACACGAGCCAAAAACATTCAGTACTTC.

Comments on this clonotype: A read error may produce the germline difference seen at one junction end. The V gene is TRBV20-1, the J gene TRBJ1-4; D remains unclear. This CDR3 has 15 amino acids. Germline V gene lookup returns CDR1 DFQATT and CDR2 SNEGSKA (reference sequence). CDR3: CSATHMDATNEKPFF. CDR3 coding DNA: TGCAGTGCTACCCACATGGATGCAACTAATGAAAAACCGTTTTTT.

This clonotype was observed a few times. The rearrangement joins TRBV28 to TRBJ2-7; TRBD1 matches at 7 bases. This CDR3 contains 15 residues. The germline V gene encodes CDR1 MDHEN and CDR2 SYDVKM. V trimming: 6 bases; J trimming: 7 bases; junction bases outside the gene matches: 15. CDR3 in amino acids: CASSQTGSYSGEQYF. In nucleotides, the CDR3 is TGTGCCAGCAGCCAGACAGGGTCCTACTCTGGGGAGCAGTACTTC.

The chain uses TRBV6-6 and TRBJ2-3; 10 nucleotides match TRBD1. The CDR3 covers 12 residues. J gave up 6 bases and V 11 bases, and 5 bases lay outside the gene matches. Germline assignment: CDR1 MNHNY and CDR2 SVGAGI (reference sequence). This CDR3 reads CAHGTGVDTQYF. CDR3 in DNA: TGTGCCCACGGGACAGGGGTGGATACGCAGTATTTT.

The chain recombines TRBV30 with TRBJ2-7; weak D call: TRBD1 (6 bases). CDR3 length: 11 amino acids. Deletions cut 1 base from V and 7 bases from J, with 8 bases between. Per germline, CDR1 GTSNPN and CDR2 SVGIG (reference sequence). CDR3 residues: CAWSAGVEQYF. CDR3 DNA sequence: TGTGCCTGGAGTGCAGGGGTTGAGCAGTACTTC.

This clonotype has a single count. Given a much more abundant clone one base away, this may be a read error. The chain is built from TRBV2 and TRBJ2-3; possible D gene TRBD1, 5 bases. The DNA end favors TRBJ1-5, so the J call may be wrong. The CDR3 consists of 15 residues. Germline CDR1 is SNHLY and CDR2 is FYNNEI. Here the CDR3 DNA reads TGTGCCAGCAGTCCTACGAGCGGGGCGAGAGATACGCAGCATTTT. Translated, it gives CASSPTSGARDTQHF.

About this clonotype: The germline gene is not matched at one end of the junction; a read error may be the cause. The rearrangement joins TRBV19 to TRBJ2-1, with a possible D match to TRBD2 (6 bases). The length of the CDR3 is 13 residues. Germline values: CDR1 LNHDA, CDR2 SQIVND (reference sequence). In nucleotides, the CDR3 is TGTGCCAGTAGTACTAGCGCATACAATGAGCAGCTCTTC. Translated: CASSTSAYNEQLF.

The CDR3 here is CASSIRDRGRTEAFF. In nucleotides, the CDR3 is TGTGCCAGTAGTATAAGAGACCGGGGGCGTACTGAAGCTTTCTTT. The genes are TRBV19 and TRBJ1-1; weak D call: TRBD1 (6 bases). The CDR3 is made up of 15 amino acids. Per germline, CDR1 LNHDA and CDR2 SQIVND (reference sequence). V was cut by 2 bases and J by 5 bases, with 15 bases left in between.

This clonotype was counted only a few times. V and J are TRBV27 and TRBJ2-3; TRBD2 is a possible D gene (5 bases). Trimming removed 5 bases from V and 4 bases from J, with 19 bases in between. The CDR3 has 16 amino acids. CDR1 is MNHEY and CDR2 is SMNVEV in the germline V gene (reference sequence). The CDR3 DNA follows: TGTGCCAGCAGTGACTTGTTGGCAGGAGGAGCAGATACGCAGTATTTT. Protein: CASSDLLAGGADTQYF.

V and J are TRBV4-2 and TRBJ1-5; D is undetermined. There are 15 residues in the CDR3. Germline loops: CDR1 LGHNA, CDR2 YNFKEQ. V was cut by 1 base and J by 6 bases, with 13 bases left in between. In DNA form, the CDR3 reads TGTGCCAGCAGCCAAGTTTCCGCCGCGGGTCAGCCCCAGCATTTT. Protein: CASSQVSAAGQPQHF.

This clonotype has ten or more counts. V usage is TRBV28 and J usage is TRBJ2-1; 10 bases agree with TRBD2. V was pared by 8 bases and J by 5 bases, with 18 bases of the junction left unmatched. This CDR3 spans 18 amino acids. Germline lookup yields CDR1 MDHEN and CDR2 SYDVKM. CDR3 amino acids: CASLPDTGTSAINNEQFF. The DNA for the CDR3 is TGTGCCAGCCTACCCGACACCGGGACTAGCGCCATTAACAATGAGCAGTTCTTC.

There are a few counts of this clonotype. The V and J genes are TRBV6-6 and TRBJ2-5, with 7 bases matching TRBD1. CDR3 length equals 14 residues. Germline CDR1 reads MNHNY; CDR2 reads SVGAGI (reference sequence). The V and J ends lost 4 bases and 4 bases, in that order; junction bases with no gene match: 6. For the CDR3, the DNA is TGTGCCAGCAGTTCGACAGGGCTCCTAGAGACCCAGTACTTC. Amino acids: CASSSTGLLETQYF.

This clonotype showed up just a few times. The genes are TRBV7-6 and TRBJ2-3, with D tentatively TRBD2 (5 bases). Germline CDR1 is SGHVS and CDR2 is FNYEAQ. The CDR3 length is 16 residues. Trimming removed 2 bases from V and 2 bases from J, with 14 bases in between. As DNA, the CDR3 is TGTGCCAGCAGCTTAACGGGGATACCAAACACAGATACGCAGTATTTT. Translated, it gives CASSLTGIPNTDTQYF.

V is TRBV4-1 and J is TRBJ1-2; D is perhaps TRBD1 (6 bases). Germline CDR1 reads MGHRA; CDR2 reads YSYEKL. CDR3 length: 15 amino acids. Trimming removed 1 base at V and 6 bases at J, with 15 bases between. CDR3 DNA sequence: TGCGCCAGCAGCCAAGGGGCGGGGGCGAGCGATGGCTACACCTTC. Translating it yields CASSQGAGASDGYTF.

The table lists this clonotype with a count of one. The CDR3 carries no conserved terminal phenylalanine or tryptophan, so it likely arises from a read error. CDR3 DNA: TGTGCCAGCAGTTCTGGGGACAGGGTCTATGGCTACACCTAC. It is translated as CASSSGDRVYGYTY. The rearrangement uses TRBV27 and TRBJ1-2; TRBD1 matches 9 bases. The CDR3 extends over 14 amino acids. Germline CDR1 reads MNHEY; CDR2 reads SMNVEV (reference sequence). Trimming at V came to 4 bases and at J to 4 bases, leaving 4 bases not matched to a gene.

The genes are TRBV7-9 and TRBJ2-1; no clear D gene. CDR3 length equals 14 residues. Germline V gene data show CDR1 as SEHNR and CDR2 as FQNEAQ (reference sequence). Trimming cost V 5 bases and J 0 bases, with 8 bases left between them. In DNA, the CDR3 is TGTGCCAGCAGCAGTCCTAGCTCCTACAATGAGCAGTTCTTC. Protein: CASSSPSSYNEQFF. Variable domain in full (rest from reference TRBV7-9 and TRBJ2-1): DTGVSQNPRHKITKRGQNVTFRCDPISEHNRLYWYRQTLGQGPEFLTYFQNEAQLEKSRLLSDRFSAERPKGSFSTLEIQRTEQGDSAMYLCASSSPSSYNEQFFGPGTRLTVL.

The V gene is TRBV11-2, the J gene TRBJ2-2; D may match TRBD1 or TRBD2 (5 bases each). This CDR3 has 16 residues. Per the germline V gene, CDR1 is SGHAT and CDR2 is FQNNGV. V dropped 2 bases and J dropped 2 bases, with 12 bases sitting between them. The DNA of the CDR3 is TGTGCCAGCAGCTTAACCGGGACGAGTAACACCGGGGAGCTGTTTTTT. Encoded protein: CASSLTGTSNTGELFF.

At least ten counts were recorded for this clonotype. The CDR3 here is CASSSRVGLSDTQYF. CDR3 nucleotide sequence: TGTGCCAGCAGCTCAAGGGTTGGGTTGTCCGATACGCAGTATTTT. The chain carries TRBV7-9 and TRBJ2-3; no definite D call. V was cut by 4 bases and J by 6 bases, with 17 bases left in between. The germline V gene encodes CDR1 SEHNR and CDR2 FQNEAQ (reference sequence). There are 15 residues in the CDR3.

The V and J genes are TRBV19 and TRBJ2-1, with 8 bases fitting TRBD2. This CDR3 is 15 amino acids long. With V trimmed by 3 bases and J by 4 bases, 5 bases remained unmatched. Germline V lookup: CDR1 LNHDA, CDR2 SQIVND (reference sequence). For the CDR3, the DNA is TGTGCCAGTAGTATGAAGCCTAGCGGGTACAATGAGCAGTTCTTC. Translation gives CASSMKPSGYNEQFF.